Listed below are T cell receptor beta chains from one sample, sequenced in a study of CD8 T cells in ankylosing spondylitis. MiXCR, applied by TCRdb to the 5' RACE reads, yields one record per CDR3 protein. The sample yields hundreds of thousands of distinct CDR3 sequences, 12% seen once. The specimen was blood, either unsorted or a sorted T cell fraction (not recorded which). The receptor source for this set is a male donor with ankylosing spondylitis. CDR3s include the opening cysteine and the closing phenylalanine or tryptophan. Each record gives: D gene, clone size, CDR3 length, J gene, V gene, CDR3 DNA, CDR3 protein. D genes are given only for firm matches. Only some rows state a clone size, as once, few, many or a class for expanded clones.

>NA|few|13|TRBJ1-5|TRBV20-1
TGCAGTGCTAGTACAGGGTTCAATCAGCCCCAGCATTTT
CSASTGFNQPQHF
>TRBD2|many|14|TRBJ2-7|TRBV20-1
TGCAGTGCTTCCTGGAGCGGGACCGCCTACGAGCAGTACTTC
CSASWSGTAYEQYF
>NA|few|15|TRBJ1-2|TRBV6-5
TGTGCCAGCAGTTACTCGAACCGGGGTATCTATGGCTACACCTTC
CASSYSNRGIYGYTF
>TRBD2|few|15|TRBJ2-1|TRBV20-1
TGCAGTGCTAGAATCGGGACTAGCGGGATGAATGAGCAGTTCTTC
CSARIGTSGMNEQFF
>TRBD1|few|15|TRBJ1-1|TRBV7-9
TGTGCCAGCAGCGGGTGGGACAGAATGAACACTGAAGCTTTCTTT
CASSGWDRMNTEAFF
>NA|few|15|TRBJ1-1|TRBV6-2/TRBV6-3
TGTGCCAGCAGTTCCCCGCTAGAAGCGAACACTGAAGCTTTCTTT
CASSSPLEANTEAFF
>TRBD1|many|14|TRBJ1-2|TRBV7-2
TGTGCCAGCAGCCCCCAGACAGGGGTCTATGGCTACACCTTC
CASSPQTGVYGYTF
>TRBD1|many|14|TRBJ2-5|TRBV5-1
TGCGCCAGCAGCTATGGACAGGGCGGCGAGACCCAGTACTTC
CASSYGQGGETQYF
>NA|many|12|TRBJ2-7|TRBV20-1
TGCAGTGCTAGCGGGCAGTCCTACGAGCAGTACTTC
CSASGQSYEQYF
>NA|NA|13|TRBJ2-2|TRBV28
TGTGCCAGCATTCCCAGGGGTTGGGGGGAGCTGTTTTTT
CASIPRGWGELFF
>TRBD1|few|12|TRBJ2-7|TRBV6-2/TRBV6-3
TGTGCCAGCAGTTACACAGGGGCCGAGCAGTACTTC
CASSYTGAEQYF
>NA|few|16|TRBJ1-3|TRBV6-5
TGTGCCAGCAGTTACTCGAGGGGCAGGGCTGGAAACACCATATATTTT
CASSYSRGRAGNTIYF
>NA|many|15|TRBJ2-1|TRBV5-1
TGCGCCAGCAGCTTGGGGAGAGATACCTACAATGAGCAGTTCTTC
CASSLGRDTYNEQFF
>NA|many|15|TRBJ1-1|TRBV6-5
TGTGCCAGCAGTTACTGGGGGGGGATGAACACTGAAGCTTTCTTT
CASSYWGGMNTEAFF
>NA|few|15|TRBJ2-7|TRBV28
TGTGCCAGCAGTTCCCCGGGTGGCGGATTCAACGAGCAGTACTTC
CASSSPGGGFNEQYF
>TRBD1|few|15|TRBJ2-7|TRBV13
TGTGCCAGCAGCCCAACAGGGGGCTTCGAATACGAGCAGTACTTC
CASSPTGGFEYEQYF
>NA|few|13|TRBJ2-5|TRBV12-3/TRBV12-4
TGTGCCAGCAGCCGTGGGACATTAGAGACCCAGTACTTC
CASSRGTLETQYF
>NA|many|14|TRBJ1-6|TRBV20-1
TGCAGTGCTAGAGGGAGCAGGGAGAATTCACCCCTCCACTTT
CSARGSRENSPLHF
>NA|many|13|TRBJ2-1|TRBV6-2/TRBV6-3
TGTGCCAGCAGTTACTCGCGGGACAATGAGCAGTTCTTC
CASSYSRDNEQFF
>NA|few|12|TRBJ2-7|TRBV28
TGTGCCAGCAGTTTACTGGGCTTCGGGCAGTACTTC
CASSLLGFGQYF
>TRBD1|NA|15|TRBJ2-3|TRBV6-5
TGTGCCAGCAGTTATAGGGGACAGGGTCCGCATACGCAGTATTTT
CASSYRGQGPHTQYF
>NA|NA|14|TRBJ1-1|TRBV10-3
TGTGCCATCACCGATGGAGACCTTTACACTGAAGCTTTCTTT
CAITDGDLYTEAFF
>TRBD2|few|15|TRBJ2-3|TRBV4-2
TGTGCCAGCAGCCAAGCTAGCGGGATGACAGATACGCAGTATTTT
CASSQASGMTDTQYF
>NA|NA|14|TRBJ2-1|TRBV7-2
TGTGCCAGCAACGGCAGGGCTAGCGAGGGTGAGCAGTTCTTC
CASNGRASEGEQFF
>NA|many|15|TRBJ1-1|TRBV4-2
TGTGCCAGCAGCCACCCGGGAGATCTGAACACTGAAGCTTTCTTT
CASSHPGDLNTEAFF